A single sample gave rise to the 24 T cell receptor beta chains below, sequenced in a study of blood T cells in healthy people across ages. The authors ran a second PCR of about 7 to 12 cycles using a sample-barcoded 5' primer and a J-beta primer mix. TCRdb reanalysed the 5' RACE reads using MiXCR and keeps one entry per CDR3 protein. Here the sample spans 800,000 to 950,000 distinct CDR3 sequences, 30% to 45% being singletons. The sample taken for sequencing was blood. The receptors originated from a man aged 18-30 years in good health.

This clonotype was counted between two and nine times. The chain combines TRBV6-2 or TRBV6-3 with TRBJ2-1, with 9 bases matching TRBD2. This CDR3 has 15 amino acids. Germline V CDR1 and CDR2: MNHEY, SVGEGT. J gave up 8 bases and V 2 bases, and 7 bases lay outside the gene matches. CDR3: CASSYRRGGRYEQFF. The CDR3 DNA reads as TGTGCCAGCAGTTACCGGCGGGGGGGCCGTTATGAGCAGTTCTTC.

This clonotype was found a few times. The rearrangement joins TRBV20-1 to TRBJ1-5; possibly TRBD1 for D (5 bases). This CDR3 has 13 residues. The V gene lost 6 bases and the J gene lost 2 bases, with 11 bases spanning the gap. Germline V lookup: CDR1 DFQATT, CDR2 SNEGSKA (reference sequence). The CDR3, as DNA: TGCAGTGCCGGGCGCAGGGGCAATCAGCCCCAGCATTTT. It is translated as CSAGRRGNQPQHF.

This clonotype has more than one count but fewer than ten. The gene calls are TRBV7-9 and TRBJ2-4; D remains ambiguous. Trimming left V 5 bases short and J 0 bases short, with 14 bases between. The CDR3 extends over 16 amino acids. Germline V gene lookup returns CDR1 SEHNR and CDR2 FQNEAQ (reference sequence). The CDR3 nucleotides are TGTGCCAGCAGCGATGAATCAGATTTAGCCAAAAACATTCAGTACTTC. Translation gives CASSDESDLAKNIQYF. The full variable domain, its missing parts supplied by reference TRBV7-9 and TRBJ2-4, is DTGVSQNPRHKITKRGQNVTFRCDPISEHNRLYWYRQTLGQGPEFLTYFQNEAQLEKSRLLSDRFSAERPKGSFSTLEIQRTEQGDSAMYLCASSDESDLAKNIQYFGAGTRLSVL.

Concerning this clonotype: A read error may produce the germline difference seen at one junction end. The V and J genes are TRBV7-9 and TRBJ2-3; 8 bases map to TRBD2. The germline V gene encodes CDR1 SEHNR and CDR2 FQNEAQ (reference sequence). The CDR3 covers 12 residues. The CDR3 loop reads CAGSLAGDTQYF. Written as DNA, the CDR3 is TGTGCCGGCAGCTTAGCGGGGGATACGCAGTATTTT.

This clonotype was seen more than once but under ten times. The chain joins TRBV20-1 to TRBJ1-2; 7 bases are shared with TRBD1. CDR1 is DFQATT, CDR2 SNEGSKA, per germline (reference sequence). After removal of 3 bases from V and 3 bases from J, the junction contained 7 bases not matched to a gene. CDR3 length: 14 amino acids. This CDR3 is CSASSAGGDYGYTF. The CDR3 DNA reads TGCAGTGCTAGTTCCGCAGGGGGGGACTATGGCTACACCTTC.

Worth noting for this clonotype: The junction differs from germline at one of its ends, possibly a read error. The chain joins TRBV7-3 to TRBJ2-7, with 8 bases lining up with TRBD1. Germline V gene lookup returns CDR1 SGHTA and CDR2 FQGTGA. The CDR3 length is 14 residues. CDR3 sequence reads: CAGSPRTGNNEQYF. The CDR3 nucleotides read TGTGCCGGCAGCCCAAGGACAGGGAACAATGAGCAGTACTTC.

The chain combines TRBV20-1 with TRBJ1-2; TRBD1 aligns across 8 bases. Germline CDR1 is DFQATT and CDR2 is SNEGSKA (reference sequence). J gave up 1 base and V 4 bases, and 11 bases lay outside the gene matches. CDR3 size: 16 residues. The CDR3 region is CSAIPGQGDLNYGYTF. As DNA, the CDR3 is TGCAGTGCTATCCCTGGACAGGGCGACCTTAACTATGGCTACACCTTC.

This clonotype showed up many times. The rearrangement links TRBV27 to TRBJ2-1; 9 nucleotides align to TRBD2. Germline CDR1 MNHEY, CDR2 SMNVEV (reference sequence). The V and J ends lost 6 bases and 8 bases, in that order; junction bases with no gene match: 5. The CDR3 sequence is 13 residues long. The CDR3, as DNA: TGTGCCAGCAGGCGGGGGGGCATGGATGAGCAGTTCTTC. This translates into CASRRGGMDEQFF.

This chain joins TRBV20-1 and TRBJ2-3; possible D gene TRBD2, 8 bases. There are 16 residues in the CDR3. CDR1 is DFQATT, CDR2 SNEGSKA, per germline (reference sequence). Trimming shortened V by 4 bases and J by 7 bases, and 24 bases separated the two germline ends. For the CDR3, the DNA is TGCAGTGCTACACCCTTTAGGACAGGCGGGGGGAATACGCAGTATTTT. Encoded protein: CSATPFRTGGGNTQYF.

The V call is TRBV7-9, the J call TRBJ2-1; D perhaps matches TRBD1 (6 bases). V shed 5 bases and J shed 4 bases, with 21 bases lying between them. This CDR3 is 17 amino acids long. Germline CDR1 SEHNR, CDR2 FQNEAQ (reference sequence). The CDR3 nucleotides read TGTGCCAGCAGCCAATCAAATTCCGGGACACTATACAATGAGCAGTTCTTC. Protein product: CASSQSNSGTLYNEQFF.

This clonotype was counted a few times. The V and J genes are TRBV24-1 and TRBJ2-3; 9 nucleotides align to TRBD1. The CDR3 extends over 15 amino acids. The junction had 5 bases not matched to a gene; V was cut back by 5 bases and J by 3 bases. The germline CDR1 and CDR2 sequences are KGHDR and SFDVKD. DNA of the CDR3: TGTGCCACCAGTGTGGGACAGGGTTGGACAGATACGCAGTATTTT. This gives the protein CATSVGQGWTDTQYF.

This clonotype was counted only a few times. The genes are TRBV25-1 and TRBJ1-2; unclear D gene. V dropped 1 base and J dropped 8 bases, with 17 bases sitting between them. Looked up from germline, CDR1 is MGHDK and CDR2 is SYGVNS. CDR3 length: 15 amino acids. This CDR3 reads CASSESEEAVDGYTF. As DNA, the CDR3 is TGTGCCAGCAGTGAATCAGAGGAGGCCGTCGACGGCTACACCTTC.

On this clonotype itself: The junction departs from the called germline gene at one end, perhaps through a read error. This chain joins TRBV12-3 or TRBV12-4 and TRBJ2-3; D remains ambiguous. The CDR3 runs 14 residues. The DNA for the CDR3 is TGTGCCAGCAGCCGCCCCGATCACACAGATCCGCAGTATTTT. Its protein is CASSRPDHTDPQYF.

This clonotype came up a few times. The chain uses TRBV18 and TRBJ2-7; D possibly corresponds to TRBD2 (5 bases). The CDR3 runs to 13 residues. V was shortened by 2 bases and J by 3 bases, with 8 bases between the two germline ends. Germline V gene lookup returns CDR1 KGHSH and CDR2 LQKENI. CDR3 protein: CASSPTGYYEQYF. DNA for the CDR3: TGTGCCAGCTCACCAACGGGGTACTACGAGCAGTACTTC.

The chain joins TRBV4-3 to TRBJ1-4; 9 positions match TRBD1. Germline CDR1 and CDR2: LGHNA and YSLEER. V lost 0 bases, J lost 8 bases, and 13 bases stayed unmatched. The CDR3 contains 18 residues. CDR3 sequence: CASSQDVPGQGRIEKLFF. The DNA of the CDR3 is TGCGCCAGCAGCCAAGACGTCCCGGGACAGGGCCGCATAGAAAAACTGTTTTTT.

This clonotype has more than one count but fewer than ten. CDR3 loop: CASSPGGTTYEQYF. The CDR3 nucleotides are TGTGCCAGCTCACCGGGGGGGACTACGTACGAGCAGTACTTC. The chain combines TRBV18 with TRBJ2-7; 7 positions match TRBD2. CDR1 and CDR2 from the germline V gene are KGHSH and LQKENI. J gave up 4 bases and V 3 bases, and 6 bases lay outside the gene matches. CDR3 length: 14 residues.

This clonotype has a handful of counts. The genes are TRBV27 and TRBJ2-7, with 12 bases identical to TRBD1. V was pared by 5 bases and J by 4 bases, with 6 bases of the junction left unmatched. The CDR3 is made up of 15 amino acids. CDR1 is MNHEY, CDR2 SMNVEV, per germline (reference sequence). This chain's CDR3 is CASSDGTGGFYEQYF. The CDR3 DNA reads TGTGCCAGCAGTGACGGGACAGGGGGCTTTTACGAGCAGTACTTC.

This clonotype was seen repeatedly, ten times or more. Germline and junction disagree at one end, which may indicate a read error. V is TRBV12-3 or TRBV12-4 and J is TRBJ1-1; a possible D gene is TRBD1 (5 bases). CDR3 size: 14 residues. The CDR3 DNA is TGCGCCAGCAGCTTAGGGGAACTGAACACTGAAGCTTTCTTT. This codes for CASSLGELNTEAFF.

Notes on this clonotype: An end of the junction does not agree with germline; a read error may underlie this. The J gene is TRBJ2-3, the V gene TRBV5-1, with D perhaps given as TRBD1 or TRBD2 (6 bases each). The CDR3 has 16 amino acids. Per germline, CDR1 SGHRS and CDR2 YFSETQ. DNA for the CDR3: TGCGCCAGCAGCCCCCGGCCCCCGGGGGCGACAGATACGCATTATTTT. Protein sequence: CASSPRPPGATDTHYF.

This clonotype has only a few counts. This chain's CDR3 is CASSVGLAGQITDTQYF. In DNA form, the CDR3 reads TGTGCCAGCAGCGTAGGACTAGCGGGGCAAATAACAGATACGCAGTATTTT. The chain couples TRBV9 to TRBJ2-3; 11 bases match TRBD2. Germline CDR1 and CDR2: SGDLS and YYNGEE. The CDR3 is made up of 17 amino acids. Trimming cost V 0 bases and J 3 bases; bases outside gene matches: 6.

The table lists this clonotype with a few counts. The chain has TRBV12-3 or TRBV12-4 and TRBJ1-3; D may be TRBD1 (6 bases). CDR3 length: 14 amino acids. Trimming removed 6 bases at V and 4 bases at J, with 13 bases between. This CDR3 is CASRVTGIGNTIYF. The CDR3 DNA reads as TGTGCCAGCAGGGTAACAGGGATAGGAAACACCATATATTTT.

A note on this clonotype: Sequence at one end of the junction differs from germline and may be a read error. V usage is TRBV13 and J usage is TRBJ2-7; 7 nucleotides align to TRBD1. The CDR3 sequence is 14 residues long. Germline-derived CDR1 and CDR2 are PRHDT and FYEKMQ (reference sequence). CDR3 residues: CAGSLGQGVNEQYF. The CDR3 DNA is TGTGCCGGCAGCTTGGGTCAGGGGGTAAACGAGCAGTACTTC.

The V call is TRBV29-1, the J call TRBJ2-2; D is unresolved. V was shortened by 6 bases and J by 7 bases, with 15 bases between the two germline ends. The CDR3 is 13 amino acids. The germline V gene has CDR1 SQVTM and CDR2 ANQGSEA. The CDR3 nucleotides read TGCAGCGTCGCTACCTTAGTGGTCGGGGAGCTGTTTTTT. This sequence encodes CSVATLVVGELFF.

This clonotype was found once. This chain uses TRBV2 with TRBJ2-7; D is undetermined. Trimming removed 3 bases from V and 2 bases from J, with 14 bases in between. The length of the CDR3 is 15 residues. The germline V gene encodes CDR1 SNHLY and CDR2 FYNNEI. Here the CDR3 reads CASSDFGRRTYEQYF. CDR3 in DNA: TGTGCCAGCAGTGATTTCGGCAGGCGTACCTACGAGCAGTACTTC.